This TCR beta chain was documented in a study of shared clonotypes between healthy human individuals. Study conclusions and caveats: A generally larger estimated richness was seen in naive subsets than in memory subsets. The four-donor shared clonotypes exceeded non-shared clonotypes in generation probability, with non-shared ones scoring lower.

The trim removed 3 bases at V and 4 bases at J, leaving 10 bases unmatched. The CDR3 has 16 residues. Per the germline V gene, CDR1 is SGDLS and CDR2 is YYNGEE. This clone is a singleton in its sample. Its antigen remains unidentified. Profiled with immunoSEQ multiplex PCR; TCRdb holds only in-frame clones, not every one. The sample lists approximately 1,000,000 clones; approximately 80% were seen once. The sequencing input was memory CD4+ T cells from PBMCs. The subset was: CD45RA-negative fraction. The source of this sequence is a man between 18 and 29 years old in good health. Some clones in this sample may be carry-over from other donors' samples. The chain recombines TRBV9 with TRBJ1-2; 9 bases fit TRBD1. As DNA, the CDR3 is TGTGCCAGCAGCGCAGGGACAGGGTCCGGGTCCTATGGCTACACCTTC. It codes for CASSAGTGSGSYGYTF.